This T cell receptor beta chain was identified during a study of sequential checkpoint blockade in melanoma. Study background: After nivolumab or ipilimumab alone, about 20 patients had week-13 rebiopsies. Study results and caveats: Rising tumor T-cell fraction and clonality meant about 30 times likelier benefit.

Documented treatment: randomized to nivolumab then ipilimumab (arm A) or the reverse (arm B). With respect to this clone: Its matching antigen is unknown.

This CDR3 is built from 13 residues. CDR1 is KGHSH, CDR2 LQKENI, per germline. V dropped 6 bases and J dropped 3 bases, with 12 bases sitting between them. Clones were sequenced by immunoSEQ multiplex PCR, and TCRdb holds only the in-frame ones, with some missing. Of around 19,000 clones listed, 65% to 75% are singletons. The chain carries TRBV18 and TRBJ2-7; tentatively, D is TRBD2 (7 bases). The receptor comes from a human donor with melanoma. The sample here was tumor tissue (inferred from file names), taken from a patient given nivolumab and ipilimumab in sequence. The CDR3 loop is CASSAGALYEQYF. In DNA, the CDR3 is TGTGCCAGCTCCGCGGGGGCCCTCTACGAGCAGTACTTC.